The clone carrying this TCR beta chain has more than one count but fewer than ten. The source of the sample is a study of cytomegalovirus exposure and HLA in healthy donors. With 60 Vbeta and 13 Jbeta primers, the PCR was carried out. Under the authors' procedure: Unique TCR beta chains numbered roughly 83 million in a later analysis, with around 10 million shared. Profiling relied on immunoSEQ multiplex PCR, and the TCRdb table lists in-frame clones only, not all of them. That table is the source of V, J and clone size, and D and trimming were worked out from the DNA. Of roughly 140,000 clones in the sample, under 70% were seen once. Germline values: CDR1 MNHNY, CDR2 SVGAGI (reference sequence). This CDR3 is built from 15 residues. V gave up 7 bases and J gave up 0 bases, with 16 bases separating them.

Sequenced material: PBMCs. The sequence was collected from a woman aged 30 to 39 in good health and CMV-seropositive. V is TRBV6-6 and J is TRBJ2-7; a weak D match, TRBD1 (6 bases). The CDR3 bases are TGTGCCAGCAATAATGCTCAGGGGAACTCCTACGAGCAGTACTTC. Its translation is CASNNAQGNSYEQYF.